This T cell receptor (beta chain) was recovered during a study of blood T cell repertoires in COVID-19. Adults between roughly 18 and 95 years of age took part from approximately 24 US areas. Participant reports of clinical history set cohort assignment. Germline V gene lookup returns CDR1 SGHAT and CDR2 FQNNGV. J was trimmed by 4 bases and V by 5 bases; bases with no gene match: 11. The length of the CDR3 is 16 residues. In the authors' methods: From reference gene primer amplification, estimates of nucleated cell counts were derived. Clones were sequenced by immunoSEQ multiplex PCR, and TCRdb holds only the in-frame ones, with some missing. V and J calls and clone size are copied from that table; D and trimming were computed from the DNA. The repertoire holds 200,000 to 250,000 clones, approximately 88% seen once, with about a tenth in the top ten.

The rearrangement links TRBV11-2 to TRBJ1-2; TRBD1 aligns across 9 bases. The TCR originated in a man aged 18 to 35 with acute COVID-19. Material for sequencing was PBMCs or T cells enriched from blood (not recorded which). CDR3 sequence (DNA): TGTGCCAGCAGCCCTGACAGGGGGGGGGTTGGCTATGGCTACACCTTC. This codes for CASSPDRGGVGYGYTF.